A single sample gave rise to the 19 T cell receptor beta chains below, sequenced in a study of identical twins. TCRdb itself ran the 5' RACE reads through MiXCR, one entry per CDR3 protein. The data hold 450,000 or so distinct CDR3 sequences, with 12% to 15% observed a single time. The data were also submitted as part of a second study, on yellow fever vaccine responses in identical twins.

Sequencing used CD4+ T cells sorted from blood. The receptor source for this set is a young woman in good health.

The rearrangement links TRBV5-5 to TRBJ2-1, with 11 bases aligning to TRBD2. Looked up from germline, CDR1 is SGHKS and CDR2 is YYEKEE (reference sequence). The CDR3 consists of 16 residues. V lost 2 bases and J lost 9; bases outside the gene matches: 10. The CDR3 protein is CASSLATSGISGEQFF. As DNA, the CDR3 is TGTGCCAGCAGCTTAGCGACTAGCGGGATTAGCGGTGAGCAGTTCTTC.

This clonotype was seen a handful of times. V and J are TRBV6-2 or TRBV6-3 and TRBJ1-5, with D possibly TRBD1 on 6 matching bases. The CDR3 has 15 amino acids. Per the germline V gene, CDR1 is MNHEY and CDR2 is SVGEGT. Deletions cut 6 bases from V and 0 bases from J, with 12 bases between. For the CDR3, the DNA is TGTGCCAGCAGCTCCGGACAGTATAGCAATCAGCCCCAGCATTTT. Its protein product is CASSSGQYSNQPQHF.

This clonotype was seen a handful of times. The rearrangement links TRBV24-1 to TRBJ2-1; 13 bases match TRBD2. CDR3 length: 18 amino acids. CDR1 and CDR2 from the germline V gene are KGHDR and SFDVKD. Trimming cost V 2 bases and J 2 bases; bases outside gene matches: 5. This CDR3 is CATSDSTGTSGTYNEQFF. CDR3 nucleotide sequence: TGTGCCACCAGTGATTCGACCGGGACTAGCGGGACCTACAATGAGCAGTTCTTC.

This clonotype was counted at least ten times. The chain employs TRBV12-3 or TRBV12-4 and TRBJ2-3; 8 bases map to TRBD1. Losses at the gene ends were 6 bases for V and 3 bases for J; bases not matched to a gene: 11. The CDR3 sequence is 16 residues long. The CDR3 sequence: CASSLRPTGATDTQYF. The CDR3 nucleotides are TGTGCCAGCAGCCTTCGTCCGACAGGGGCGACAGATACGCAGTATTTT.

This chain links TRBV25-1 with TRBJ2-7; 7 nucleotides line up with TRBD1. Germline V gene lookup returns CDR1 MGHDK and CDR2 SYGVNS. The CDR3 length is 15 residues. V shed 1 base, J shed 4 bases, and the junction held 7 bases outside the gene matches. Here the CDR3 DNA reads TGTGCCAGCAGTGAATTCGGCAGGGGGAGATACGAGCAGTACTTC. It translates to CASSEFGRGRYEQYF.

This clonotype came up a few times. V gene TRBV7-2 combines with J gene TRBJ2-5; the D gene is possibly TRBD2 (5 bases). The CDR3 extends over 13 amino acids. The V and J ends lost 6 bases and 2 bases respectively, with 10 bases between them. Germline-derived CDR1 and CDR2 are SGHTA and FQGNSA. In nucleotides, the CDR3 is TGTGCCAGCAGACCTGGACTGCAAGAGACCCAGTACTTC. This gives the protein CASRPGLQETQYF.

The rearrangement uses TRBV5-1 and TRBJ2-3; 11 bases match TRBD2. Trimming took 4 bases from V and 1 from J; bases not matched to a gene: 8. CDR3 length: 17 amino acids. Germline lookup yields CDR1 SGHRS and CDR2 YFSETQ. Here the CDR3 DNA reads TGCGCCAGCAGCCCTCCGTCACTAGCGGGGGGCACAGATACGCAGTATTTT. Its translation: CASSPPSLAGGTDTQYF.

This clonotype was detected a few times. This chain connects TRBV11-2 to TRBJ2-7; 13 bases are a match to TRBD2. This CDR3 has 17 amino acids. Germline V gives CDR1 SGHAT, CDR2 FQNNGV. J gave up 1 base and V 5 bases, and 8 bases lay outside the gene matches. The CDR3 region is CASSRTSGSSYSYEQYF. The CDR3 nucleotides read TGTGCCAGCAGCCGGACTAGCGGGAGTAGTTATTCCTACGAGCAGTACTTC.

The chain has TRBV6-5 and TRBJ2-1, with D possibly matching TRBD1 (6 bases). The V end lost 2 bases, the J end lost 3 bases, and 8 bases lay between the germline ends. Germline V CDR1 and CDR2: MNHEY, SVGAGI. The CDR3 length is 14 residues. CDR3 nucleotide sequence: TGTGCCAGCAGTTACCCGGGACACTACAATGAGCAGTTCTTC. This encodes CASSYPGHYNEQFF.

This clonotype was picked up a small number of times. The chain links TRBV7-9 to TRBJ2-2, with unresolved D. The CDR3 has 14 amino acids. Trimming removed 7 bases at V and 1 base at J, with 10 bases between. Per the germline V gene, CDR1 is SEHNR and CDR2 is FQNEAQ (reference sequence). CDR3 in DNA: TGTGCCAGCAACCCATGGGTGAACACCGGGGAGCTGTTTTTT. This codes for CASNPWVNTGELFF.

The chain has TRBV6-1 and TRBJ2-1; D unresolved. The CDR3 has 13 residues. V lost 6 bases and J 0 bases, leaving 6 bases between the germline ends. The germline V gene has CDR1 MNHNS and CDR2 SASEGT. CDR3 sequence reads: CASRISSYNEQFF. The CDR3 DNA follows: TGTGCCAGCAGGATAAGCTCCTACAATGAGCAGTTCTTC.

This clonotype was seen ten or more times. The chain is built from TRBV15 and TRBJ1-1; D is ambiguous. This CDR3 contains 13 residues. The germline V gene has CDR1 LNHNV and CDR2 YYDKDF (reference sequence). Trimming pared 0 bases from V and 0 bases from J, leaving 2 bases between. As DNA, the CDR3 is TGTGCCACCAGCAGAGAAGTGAACACTGAAGCTTTCTTT. Amino acids: CATSREVNTEAFF.

This clonotype was seen repeatedly, ten times or more. The chain combines TRBV19 with TRBJ2-7, with 8 bases matching TRBD1. Losses at the gene ends were 8 bases for V and 4 bases for J; bases not matched to a gene: 7. The CDR3 is made up of 13 amino acids. CDR1 and CDR2 from the germline V gene are LNHDA and SQIVND (reference sequence). CDR3 DNA sequence: TGTGCCAGTTCTCGGACAGGGCTTTACGAGCAGTACTTC. As protein: CASSRTGLYEQYF.

This chain uses TRBV20-1 with TRBJ2-3, with 8 bases fitting TRBD2. Germline lookup yields CDR1 DFQATT and CDR2 SNEGSKA (reference sequence). The CDR3 loop spans 13 amino acids. After removal of 4 bases from V and 4 bases from J, the junction contained 4 bases not matched to a gene. DNA of the CDR3: TGCAGTGCTAAGGCGGGAGGCCCAGATACGCAGTATTTT. It codes for CSAKAGGPDTQYF.

The chain employs TRBV20-1 and TRBJ2-7; 10 bases align to TRBD1. The CDR3 has 13 amino acids. Germline trimming cut 6 bases from V and 3 bases from J; bases unmatched to any gene: 5. Germline V CDR1 and CDR2: DFQATT, SNEGSKA (reference sequence). In DNA form, the CDR3 reads TGCAGTGCCCCGGGACAGGGGATCTACGAGCAGTACTTC. Protein sequence: CSAPGQGIYEQYF.

This clonotype was seen a handful of times. For the CDR3, the DNA is TGTGCCAGCAGTCACCAGGGTGCGGGGCAAGAGACCCAGTACTTC. It specifies CASSHQGAGQETQYF. The chain links TRBV28 to TRBJ2-5, with D possibly matching TRBD2 (6 bases). Germline-derived CDR1 and CDR2 are MDHEN and SYDVKM. This CDR3 spans 15 amino acids. The V end lost 5 bases, the J end lost 2 bases, and 15 bases lay between the germline ends.

This clonotype was picked up a small number of times. The J gene is TRBJ2-1, the V gene TRBV5-1, with D perhaps matching TRBD1 (5 bases). The CDR3 runs to 15 residues. Germline V gives CDR1 SGHRS, CDR2 YFSETQ. The germline V and J ends were trimmed by 0 bases and 4 bases, with 11 bases remaining between them. The CDR3 here is CASSLGQGHYNEQFF. DNA of the CDR3: TGCGCCAGCAGCTTGGGCCAGGGTCATTACAATGAGCAGTTCTTC.

A few counts support this clonotype. The chain has TRBV15 and TRBJ1-5; D unclear. CDR1 and CDR2 from the germline V gene are LNHNV and YYDKDF (reference sequence). This CDR3 is 14 amino acids long. The V end lost 3 bases, the J end lost 3 bases, and 9 bases lay between the germline ends. Written as DNA, the CDR3 is TGTGCCACCAGCAGCGGACCAATCAATCAGCCCCAGCATTTT. This translates into CATSSGPINQPQHF.

V is TRBV7-9 and J is TRBJ1-2, with 7 bases that match TRBD1. CDR1 and CDR2 from the germline V gene are SEHNR and FQNEAQ (reference sequence). The V gene end was trimmed by 5 bases and the J gene end by 6 bases; junction bases not matched to a gene: 9. The CDR3 contains 14 residues. In nucleotides, the CDR3 is TGTGCCAGCAGCCCCCGACAGGGAGAGGATGGCTACACCTTC. This codes for CASSPRQGEDGYTF. The variable domain in full, completed from reference TRBV7-9 and TRBJ1-2, reads DTGVSQNPRHKITKRGQNVTFRCDPISEHNRLYWYRQTLGQGPEFLTYFQNEAQLEKSRLLSDRFSAERPKGSFSTLEIQRTEQGDSAMYLCASSPRQGEDGYTFGSGTRLTVV.